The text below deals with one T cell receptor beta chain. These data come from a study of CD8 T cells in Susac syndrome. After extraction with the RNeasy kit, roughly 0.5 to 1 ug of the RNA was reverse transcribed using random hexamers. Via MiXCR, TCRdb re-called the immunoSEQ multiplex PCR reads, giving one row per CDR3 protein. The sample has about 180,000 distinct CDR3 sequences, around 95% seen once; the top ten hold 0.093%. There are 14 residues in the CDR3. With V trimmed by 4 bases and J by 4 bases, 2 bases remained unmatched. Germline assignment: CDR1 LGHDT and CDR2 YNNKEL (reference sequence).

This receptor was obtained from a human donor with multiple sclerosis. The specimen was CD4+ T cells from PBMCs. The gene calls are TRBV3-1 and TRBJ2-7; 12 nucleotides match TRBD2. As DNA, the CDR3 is TGTGCCAGCAGCCCCGGACTAGCGGGATACGAGCAGTACTTC. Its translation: CASSPGLAGYEQYF.